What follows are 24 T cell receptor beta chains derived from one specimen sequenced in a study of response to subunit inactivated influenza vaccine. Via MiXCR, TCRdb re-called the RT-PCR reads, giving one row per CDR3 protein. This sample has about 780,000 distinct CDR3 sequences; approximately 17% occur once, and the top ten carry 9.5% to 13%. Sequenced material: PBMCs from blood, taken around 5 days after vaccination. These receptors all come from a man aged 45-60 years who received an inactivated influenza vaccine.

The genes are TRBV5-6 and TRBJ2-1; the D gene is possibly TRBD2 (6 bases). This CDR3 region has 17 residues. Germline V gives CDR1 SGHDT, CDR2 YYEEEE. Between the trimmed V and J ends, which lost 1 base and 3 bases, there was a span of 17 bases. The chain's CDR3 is CASSLHWARDFYNEQFF. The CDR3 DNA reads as TGTGCCAGCAGCTTGCATTGGGCCAGGGACTTCTACAATGAGCAGTTCTTC.

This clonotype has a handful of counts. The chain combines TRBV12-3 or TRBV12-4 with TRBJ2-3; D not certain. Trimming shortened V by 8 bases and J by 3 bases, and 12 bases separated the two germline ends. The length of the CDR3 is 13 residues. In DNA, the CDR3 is TGTGCCAGCGGCGCTCAGGAAACAGATACGCAGTATTTT. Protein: CASGAQETDTQYF.

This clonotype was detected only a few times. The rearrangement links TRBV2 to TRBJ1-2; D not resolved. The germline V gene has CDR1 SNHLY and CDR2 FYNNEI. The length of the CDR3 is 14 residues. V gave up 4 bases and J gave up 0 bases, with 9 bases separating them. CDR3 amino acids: CASSASTTNYGYTF. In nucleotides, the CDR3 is TGTGCCAGCAGTGCGTCCACGACTAACTATGGCTACACCTTC.

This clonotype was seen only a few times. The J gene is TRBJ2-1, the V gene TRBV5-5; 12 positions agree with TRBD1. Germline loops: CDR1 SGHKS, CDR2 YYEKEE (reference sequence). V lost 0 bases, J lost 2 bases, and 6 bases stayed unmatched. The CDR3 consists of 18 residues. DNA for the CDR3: TGTGCCAGCAGCTTGGGGGCCGGGACAGGGGGCACCTACAATGAGCAGTTCTTC. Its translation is CASSLGAGTGGTYNEQFF.

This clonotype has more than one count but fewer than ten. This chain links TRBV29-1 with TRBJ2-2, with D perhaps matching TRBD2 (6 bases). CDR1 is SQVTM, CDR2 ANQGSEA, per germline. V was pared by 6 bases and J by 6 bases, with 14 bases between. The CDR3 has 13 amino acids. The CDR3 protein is CSVRLVIAGELFF. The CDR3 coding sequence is TGCAGCGTCCGACTAGTGATCGCCGGGGAGCTGTTTTTT.

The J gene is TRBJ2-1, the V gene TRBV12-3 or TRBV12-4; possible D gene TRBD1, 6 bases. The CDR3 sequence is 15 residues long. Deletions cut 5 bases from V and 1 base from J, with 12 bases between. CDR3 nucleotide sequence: TGTGCCAGCAGTCCCATCCAGGGGTCCTACAATGAGCAGTTCTTC. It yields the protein CASSPIQGSYNEQFF.

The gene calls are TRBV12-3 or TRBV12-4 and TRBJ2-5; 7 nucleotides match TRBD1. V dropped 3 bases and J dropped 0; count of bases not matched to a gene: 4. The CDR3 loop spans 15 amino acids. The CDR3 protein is CASSFWQGDQETQYF. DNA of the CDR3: TGTGCCAGCAGTTTCTGGCAGGGGGACCAAGAGACCCAGTACTTC.

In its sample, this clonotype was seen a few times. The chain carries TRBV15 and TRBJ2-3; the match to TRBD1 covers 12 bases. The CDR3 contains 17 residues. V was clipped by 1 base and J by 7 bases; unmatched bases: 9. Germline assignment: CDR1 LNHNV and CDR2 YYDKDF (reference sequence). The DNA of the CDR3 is TGTGCCACCAGCAGAGCCGGGACAGGGGGCGGGAGAAATACGCAGTATTTT. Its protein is CATSRAGTGGGRNTQYF.

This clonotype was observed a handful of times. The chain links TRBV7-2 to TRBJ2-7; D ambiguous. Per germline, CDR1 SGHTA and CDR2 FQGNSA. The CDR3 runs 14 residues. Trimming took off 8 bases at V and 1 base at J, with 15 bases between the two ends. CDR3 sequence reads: CASGERAESYEQYF. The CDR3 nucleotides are TGTGCCAGCGGGGAACGGGCGGAATCCTACGAGCAGTACTTC.

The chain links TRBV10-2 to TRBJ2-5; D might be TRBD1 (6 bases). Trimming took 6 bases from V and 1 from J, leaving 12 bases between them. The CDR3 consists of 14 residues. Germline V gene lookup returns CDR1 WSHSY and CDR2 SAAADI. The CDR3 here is CASRSTGSQETQYF. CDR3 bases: TGCGCCAGCAGATCGACAGGTAGCCAAGAGACCCAGTACTTC.

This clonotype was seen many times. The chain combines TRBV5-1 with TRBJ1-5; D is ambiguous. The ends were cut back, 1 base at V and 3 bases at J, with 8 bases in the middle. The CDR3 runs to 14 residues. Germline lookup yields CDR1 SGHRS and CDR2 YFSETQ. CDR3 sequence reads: CASSLSSPNQPQHF. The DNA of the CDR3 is TGCGCCAGCAGCTTGTCTTCTCCCAATCAGCCCCAGCATTTT.

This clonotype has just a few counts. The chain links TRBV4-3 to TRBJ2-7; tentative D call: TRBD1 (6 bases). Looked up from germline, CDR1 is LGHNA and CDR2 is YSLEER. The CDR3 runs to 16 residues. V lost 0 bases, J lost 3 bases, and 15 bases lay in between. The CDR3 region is CASSQEVGRQDYEQYF. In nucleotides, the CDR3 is TGCGCCAGCAGCCAAGAAGTAGGGCGACAGGACTACGAGCAGTACTTC.

The CDR3 loop is CSVPANDRSSGYTF. CDR3 bases: TGCAGCGTCCCAGCGAATGATAGGAGTAGTGGCTACACCTTC. The V call is TRBV29-1, the J call TRBJ1-2; D gene uncertain. CDR1 is SQVTM, CDR2 ANQGSEA, per germline. Trimming cost V 6 bases and J 7 bases, with 21 bases left between them. The CDR3 consists of 14 residues.

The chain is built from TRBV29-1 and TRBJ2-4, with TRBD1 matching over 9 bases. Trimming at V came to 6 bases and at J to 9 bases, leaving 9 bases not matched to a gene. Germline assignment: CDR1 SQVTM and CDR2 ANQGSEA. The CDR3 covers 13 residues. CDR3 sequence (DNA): TGCAGCGTCGAGGACAGGGGTGAGGGCATTCAGTACTTC. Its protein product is CSVEDRGEGIQYF.

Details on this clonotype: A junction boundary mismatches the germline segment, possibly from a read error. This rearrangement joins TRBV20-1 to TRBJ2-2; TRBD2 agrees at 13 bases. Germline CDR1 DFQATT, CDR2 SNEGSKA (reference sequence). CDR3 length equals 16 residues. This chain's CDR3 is CSAGDLLAGGDRELFF. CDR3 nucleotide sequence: TGCAGTGCTGGAGACTTACTAGCGGGGGGGGACCGGGAGCTGTTTTTT.

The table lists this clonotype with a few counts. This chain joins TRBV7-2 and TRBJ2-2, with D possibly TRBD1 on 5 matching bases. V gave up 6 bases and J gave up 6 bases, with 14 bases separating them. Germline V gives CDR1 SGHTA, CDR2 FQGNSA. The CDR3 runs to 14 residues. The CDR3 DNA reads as TGTGCCAGCAGTCAAATTATGGGGCCCGGGGAGCTGTTTTTT. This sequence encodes CASSQIMGPGELFF.

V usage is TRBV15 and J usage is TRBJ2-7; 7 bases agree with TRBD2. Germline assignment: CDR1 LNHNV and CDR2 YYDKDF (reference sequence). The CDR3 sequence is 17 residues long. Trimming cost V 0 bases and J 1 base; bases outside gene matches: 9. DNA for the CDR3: TGTGCCACCAGCAGAGATATCGGGACTACCCGTTCCTACGAGCAGTACTTC. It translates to CATSRDIGTTRSYEQYF.

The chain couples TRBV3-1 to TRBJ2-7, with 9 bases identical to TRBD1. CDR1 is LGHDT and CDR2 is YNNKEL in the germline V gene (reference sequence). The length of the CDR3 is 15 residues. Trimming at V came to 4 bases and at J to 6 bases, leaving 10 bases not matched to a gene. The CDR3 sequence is CASSPRDRVLGEQYF. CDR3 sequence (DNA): TGTGCCAGCAGCCCACGGGACAGGGTTCTCGGCGAGCAGTACTTC.

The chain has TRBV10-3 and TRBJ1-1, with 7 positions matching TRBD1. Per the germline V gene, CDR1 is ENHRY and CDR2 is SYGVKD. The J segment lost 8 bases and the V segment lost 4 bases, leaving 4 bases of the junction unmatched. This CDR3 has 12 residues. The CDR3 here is CAISGRDREAFF. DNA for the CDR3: TGTGCCATCAGTGGCCGGGACAGAGAAGCTTTCTTT.

The CDR3 bases are TGCAGTGGGAGGCAGGGGAAAAATCAGCCCCAGCATTTT. It codes for CSGRQGKNQPQHF. The V call is TRBV20-1, the J call TRBJ1-5; the D gene is possibly TRBD1 (6 bases). Trimming removed 7 bases at V and 4 bases at J, with 14 bases between. The length of the CDR3 is 13 residues. CDR1 and CDR2 (germline): DFQATT, SNEGSKA (reference sequence).

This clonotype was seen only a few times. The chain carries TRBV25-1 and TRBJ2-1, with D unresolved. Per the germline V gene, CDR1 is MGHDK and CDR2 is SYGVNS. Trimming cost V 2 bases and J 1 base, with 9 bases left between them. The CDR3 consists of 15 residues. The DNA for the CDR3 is TGTGCCAGCAGTGAAGTTGGGGAATCCTACAATGAGCAGTTCTTC. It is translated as CASSEVGESYNEQFF. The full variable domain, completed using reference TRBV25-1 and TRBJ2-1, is EADIYQTPRYLVIGTGKKITLECSQTMGHDKMYWYQQDPGMELHLIHYSYGVNSTEKGDLSSESTVSRIRTEHFPLTLESARPSHTSQYLCASSEVGESYNEQFFGPGTRLTVL.

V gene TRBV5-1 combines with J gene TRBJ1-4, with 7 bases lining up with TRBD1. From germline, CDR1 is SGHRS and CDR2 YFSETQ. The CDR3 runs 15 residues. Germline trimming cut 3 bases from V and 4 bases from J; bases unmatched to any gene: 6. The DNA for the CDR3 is TGCGCCAGCAGCTCGGGACAGTGGGGTAATGAAAAACTGTTTTTT. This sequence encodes CASSSGQWGNEKLFF.

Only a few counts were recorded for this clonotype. This CDR3 is CASSHGTSGNIQYF. DNA of the CDR3: TGTGCCAGCAGTCACGGGACTAGCGGAAACATTCAGTACTTC. The chain recombines TRBV12-3 or TRBV12-4 with TRBJ2-4; 11 nucleotides agree with TRBD2. The CDR3 is 14 amino acids. V was clipped by 5 bases and J by 6 bases; unmatched bases: 3.

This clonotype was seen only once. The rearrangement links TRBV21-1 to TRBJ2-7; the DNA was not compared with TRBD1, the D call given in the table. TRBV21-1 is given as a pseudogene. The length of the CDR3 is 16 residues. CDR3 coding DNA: TGTGCCAGCATGGGTGAGGGGCTCGCCGACCCGGGCGAGCAGTACTTC. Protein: CASMGEGLADPGEQYF.